Below are 10 T cell receptor beta chains sequenced from a single sample in a study of blood T cell repertoires in COVID-19. The repertoire was sequenced with immunoSEQ multiplex PCR; TCRdb's copy has only in-frame clones and lacks some. This table holds roughly 200,000 clones, 90% to 95% found once. What was sequenced was peripheral blood. The source of these receptors is a man aged 30 to 45 with COVID-19, enrolled during active disease.

The genes are TRBV3-1 (or the pseudogene TRBV3-2) and TRBJ1-3; no clear D gene. Trimming pared 1 base from V and 4 bases from J, leaving 8 bases between. The CDR3 extends over 14 amino acids. Germline V gives CDR1 LGHDT, CDR2 YNNKEL (reference sequence). The CDR3 reads CASSQGAGGNTIYF. The CDR3 DNA is TGTGCCAGCAGCCAAGGGGCTGGGGGAAACACCATATATTTT.

J is TRBJ1-5 and V is TRBV2, with TRBD1 as a possible D gene (6 bases). The CDR3 extends over 14 amino acids. V was shortened by 3 bases and J by 5 bases, with 11 bases between the two germline ends. In germline, CDR1 is SNHLY, CDR2 FYNNEI. The CDR3 is CASSEGGADQPQHF. For the CDR3, the DNA is TGTGCCAGCAGTGAGGGGGGGGCGGATCAGCCCCAGCATTTT.

This clone was detected once. The gene calls are TRBV18 and TRBJ1-4; no clear D gene. The CDR3 loop spans 14 amino acids. Germline V gives CDR1 KGHSH, CDR2 LQKENI. V was shortened by 3 bases and J by 0 bases, with 5 bases between the two germline ends. Written as DNA, the CDR3 is TGTGCCAGCTCACCCAGTACAACTAATGAAAAACTGTTTTTT. This translates into CASSPSTTNEKLFF.

The chain uses TRBV29-1 and TRBJ1-1; 9 nucleotides match TRBD1. With 7 bases clipped from V and 6 bases from J, the junction kept 6 bases outside the gene matches. The length of the CDR3 is 12 residues. The germline V gene has CDR1 SQVTM and CDR2 ANQGSEA. CDR3 nucleotides: TGCAGCGGCCACAGGGGGCAGGCTGAAGCTTTCTTT. The encoded protein is CSGHRGQAEAFF.

The chain links TRBV4-2 to TRBJ2-7; D is possibly TRBD2 (5 bases). Per the germline V gene, CDR1 is LGHNA and CDR2 is YNFKEQ. The CDR3 consists of 14 residues. V lost 3 bases to trimming and J lost 0 bases, with 9 bases between them. CDR3 loop: CASSQSTSSYEQYF. The CDR3 nucleotides are TGTGCCAGCAGCCAGAGCACTAGCTCCTACGAGCAGTACTTC.

The chain combines TRBV5-4 with TRBJ1-4; 7 bases match TRBD1. Germline V gene lookup returns CDR1 SGHNT and CDR2 YYREEE (reference sequence). The CDR3 has 14 amino acids. V trimming: 4 bases; J trimming: 6 bases; junction bases outside the gene matches: 6. The CDR3 DNA is TGTGCCAGCAGCCCAACAGGGGAAGATGAAAAACTGTTTTTT. Protein product: CASSPTGEDEKLFF.

The J gene is TRBJ2-2, the V gene TRBV7-3; a weak D match, TRBD1 (5 bases). This CDR3 has 14 amino acids. Trimming took 6 bases from V and 0 from J, leaving 8 bases between them. Germline CDR1 and CDR2: SGHTA and FQGTGA. This CDR3 is CASRVTANTGELFF. The CDR3 nucleotides are TGTGCCAGCAGAGTGACAGCGAACACCGGGGAGCTGTTTTTT. Drawing the rest from reference TRBV7-3 and TRBJ2-2, the complete variable domain is GAGVSQTPSNKVTEKGKYVELRCDPISGHTALYWYRQSLGQGPEFLIYFQGTGAADDSGLPNDRFFAVRPEGSVSTLKIQRTERGDSAVYLCASRVTANTGELFFGEGSRLTVL.

The chain couples TRBV30 to TRBJ1-2, with D possibly being TRBD1 (6 bases). Germline CDR1 GTSNPN, CDR2 SVGIG (reference sequence). The V gene lost 4 bases and the J gene lost 2 bases, with 17 bases spanning the gap. The CDR3 is 15 residues long. The CDR3 region is CAWIRGGRGNYGYTF. The CDR3 DNA reads TGTGCCTGGATCAGGGGAGGGCGGGGAAACTATGGCTACACCTTC.

The J gene is TRBJ1-2, the V gene TRBV13; D is unresolved. V was trimmed by 1 base and J by 2 bases, leaving 8 bases between them. From germline, CDR1 is PRHDT and CDR2 FYEKMQ (reference sequence). This CDR3 region has 14 residues. CDR3 DNA: TGTGCCAGCAGCTTAGACAGAATCAACTATGGCTACACCTTC. Its translation is CASSLDRINYGYTF.

This clone was seen only once. The rearrangement joins TRBV5-4 to TRBJ2-1; the match to TRBD1 covers 11 bases. Trimming took 0 bases from V and 3 from J; bases not matched to a gene: 2. Germline values: CDR1 SGHNT, CDR2 YYREEE (reference sequence). The CDR3 spans 16 residues. The DNA for the CDR3 is TGTGCCAGCAGCTTGGCGGGGACAGGGGGCTACAATGAGCAGTTCTTC. Residues: CASSLAGTGGYNEQFF. The full variable domain, with the rest looked up from reference TRBV5-4 and TRBJ2-1, is ETGVTQSPTHLIKTRGQQVTLRCSSQSGHNTVSWYQQALGQGPQFIFQYYREEENGRGNFPPRFSGLQFPNYSSELNVNALELDDSALYLCASSLAGTGGYNEQFFGPGTRLTVL.